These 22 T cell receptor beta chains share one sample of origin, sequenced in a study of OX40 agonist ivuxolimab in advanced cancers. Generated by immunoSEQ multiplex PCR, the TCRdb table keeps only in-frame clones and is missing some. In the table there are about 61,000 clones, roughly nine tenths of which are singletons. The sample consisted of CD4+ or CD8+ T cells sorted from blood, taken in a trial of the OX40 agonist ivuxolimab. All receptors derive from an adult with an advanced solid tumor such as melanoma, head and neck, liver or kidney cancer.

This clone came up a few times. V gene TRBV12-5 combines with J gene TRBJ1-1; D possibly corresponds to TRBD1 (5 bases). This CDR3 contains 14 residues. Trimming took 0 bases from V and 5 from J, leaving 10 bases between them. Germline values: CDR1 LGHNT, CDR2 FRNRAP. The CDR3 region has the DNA TGTGCTAGTGGTTTGGTACATCGGGGGACTGAAGCTTTCTTT. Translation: CASGLVHRGTEAFF.

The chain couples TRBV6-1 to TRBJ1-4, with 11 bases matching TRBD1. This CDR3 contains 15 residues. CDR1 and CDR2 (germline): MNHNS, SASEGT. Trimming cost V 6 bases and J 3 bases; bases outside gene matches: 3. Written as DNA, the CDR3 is TGTGCCAGCAGGGACAGGGGGCCGGCTAATGAAAAACTGTTTTTT. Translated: CASRDRGPANEKLFF.

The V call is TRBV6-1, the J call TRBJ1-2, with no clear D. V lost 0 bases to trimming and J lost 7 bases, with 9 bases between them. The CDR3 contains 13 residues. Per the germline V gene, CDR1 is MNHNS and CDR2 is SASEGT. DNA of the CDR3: TGTGCCAGCAGTGAAGCGGGGTATGGTGGCTACACCTTC. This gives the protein CASSEAGYGGYTF.

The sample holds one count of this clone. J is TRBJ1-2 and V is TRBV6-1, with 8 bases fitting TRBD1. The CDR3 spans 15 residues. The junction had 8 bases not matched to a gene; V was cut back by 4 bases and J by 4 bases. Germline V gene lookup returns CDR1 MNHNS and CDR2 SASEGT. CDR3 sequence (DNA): TGTGCCAGCAGTGGTCAGGGGGCCGTCATCTATGGCTACACCTTC. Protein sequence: CASSGQGAVIYGYTF.

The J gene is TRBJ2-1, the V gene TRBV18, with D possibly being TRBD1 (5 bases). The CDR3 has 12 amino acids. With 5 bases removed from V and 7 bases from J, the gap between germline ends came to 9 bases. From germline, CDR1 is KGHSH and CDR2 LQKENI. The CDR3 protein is CASSATGNEQFF. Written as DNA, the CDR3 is TGTGCCAGCTCAGCCACAGGAAATGAGCAGTTCTTC.

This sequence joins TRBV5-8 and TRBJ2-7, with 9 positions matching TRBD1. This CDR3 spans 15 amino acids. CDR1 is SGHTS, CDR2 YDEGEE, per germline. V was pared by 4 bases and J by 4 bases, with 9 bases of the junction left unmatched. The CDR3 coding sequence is TGTGCCAGCAGCCCGACCGGGACAGGGAGGTACGAGCAGTACTTC. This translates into CASSPTGTGRYEQYF.

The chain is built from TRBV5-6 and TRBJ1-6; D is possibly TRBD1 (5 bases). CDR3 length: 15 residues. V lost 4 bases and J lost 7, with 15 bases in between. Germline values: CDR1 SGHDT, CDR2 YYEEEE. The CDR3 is CASSPSGTPNSPLHF. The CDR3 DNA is TGTGCCAGCAGCCCCTCCGGGACGCCAAATTCACCCCTCCACTTT.

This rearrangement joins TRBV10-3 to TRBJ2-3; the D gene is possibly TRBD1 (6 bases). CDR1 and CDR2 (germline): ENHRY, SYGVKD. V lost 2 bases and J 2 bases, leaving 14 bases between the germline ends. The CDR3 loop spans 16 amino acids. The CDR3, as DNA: TGTGCCATCAGTGAGCCGGGACACGGAGACACAGATACGCAGTATTTT. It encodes CAISEPGHGDTDTQYF.

The CDR3 nucleotides are TGTGCCAGTCAGAACAGGTTTAGGTCGGACGAGCAGTACTTC. Translating it yields CASQNRFRSDEQYF. The chain employs TRBV19 and TRBJ2-7, with D tentatively TRBD1 (5 bases). V was shortened by 8 bases and J by 5 bases, with 19 bases between the two germline ends. CDR1 is LNHDA, CDR2 SQIVND, per germline (reference sequence). The CDR3 has 14 residues.

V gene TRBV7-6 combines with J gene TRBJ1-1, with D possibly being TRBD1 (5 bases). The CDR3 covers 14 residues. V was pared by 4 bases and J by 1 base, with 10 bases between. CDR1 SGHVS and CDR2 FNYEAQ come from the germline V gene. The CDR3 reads CASSSGLQNTEAFF. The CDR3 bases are TGTGCCAGCAGCTCGGGACTCCAGAACACTGAAGCTTTCTTT.

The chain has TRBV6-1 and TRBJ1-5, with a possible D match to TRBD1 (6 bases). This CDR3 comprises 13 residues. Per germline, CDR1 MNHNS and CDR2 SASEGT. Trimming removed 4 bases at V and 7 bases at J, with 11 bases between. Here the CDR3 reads CASSGITGQPQHF. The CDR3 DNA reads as TGTGCCAGCAGTGGCATAACAGGGCAGCCCCAGCATTTT.

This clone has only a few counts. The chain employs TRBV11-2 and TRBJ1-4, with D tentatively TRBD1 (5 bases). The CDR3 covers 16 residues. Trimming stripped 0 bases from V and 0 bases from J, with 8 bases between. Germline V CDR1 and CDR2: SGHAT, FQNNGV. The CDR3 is CASSLDRTSTNEKLFF. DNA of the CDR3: TGTGCCAGCAGCTTAGATAGGACATCAACTAATGAAAAACTGTTTTTT.

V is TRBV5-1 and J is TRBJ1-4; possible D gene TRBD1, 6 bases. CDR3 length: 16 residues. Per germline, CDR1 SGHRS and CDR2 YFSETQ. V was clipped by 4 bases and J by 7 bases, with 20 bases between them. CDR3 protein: CASSPPPGGRSEKLFF. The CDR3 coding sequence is TGCGCCAGCAGCCCACCCCCCGGGGGGCGAAGTGAAAAACTGTTTTTT.

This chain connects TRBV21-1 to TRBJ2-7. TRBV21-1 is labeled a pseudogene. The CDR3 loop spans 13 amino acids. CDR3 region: CASSSRPSNEQYF. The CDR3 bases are TGTGCCAGCAGCTCACGACCTTCCAACGAGCAGTACTTC.

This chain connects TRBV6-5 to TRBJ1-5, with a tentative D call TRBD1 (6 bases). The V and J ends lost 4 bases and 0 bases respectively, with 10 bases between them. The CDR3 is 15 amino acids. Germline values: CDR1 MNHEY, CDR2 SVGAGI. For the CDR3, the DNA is TGTGCCAGCAGTTCGGGGGGCCATAGCAATCAGCCCCAGCATTTT. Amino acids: CASSSGGHSNQPQHF.

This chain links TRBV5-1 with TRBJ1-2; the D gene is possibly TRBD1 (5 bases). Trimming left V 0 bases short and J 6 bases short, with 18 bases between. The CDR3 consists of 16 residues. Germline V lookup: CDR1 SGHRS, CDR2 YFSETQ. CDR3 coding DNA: TGCGCCAGCAGCTTGGCCGTTTACGCAGGGTCGGATGGCTACACCTTC. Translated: CASSLAVYAGSDGYTF.

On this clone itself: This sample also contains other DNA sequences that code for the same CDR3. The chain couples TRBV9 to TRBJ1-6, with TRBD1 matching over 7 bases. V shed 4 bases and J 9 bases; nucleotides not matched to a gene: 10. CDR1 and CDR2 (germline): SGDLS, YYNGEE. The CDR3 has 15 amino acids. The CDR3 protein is CASSPQGSEISPLHF. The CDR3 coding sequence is TGTGCCAGCAGCCCACAGGGGAGTGAAATTTCACCCCTCCACTTT.

DNA of the CDR3: TGTGCCAGCAGCTCATTGACTGAAGCTTTCTTT. It translates to CASSSLTEAFF. The V call is TRBV7-8, the J call TRBJ1-1, with no clear D. V shed 4 bases and J shed 5 bases, with 5 bases lying between them. In germline, CDR1 is SGHVS, CDR2 FQNEAQ. The CDR3 covers 11 residues.

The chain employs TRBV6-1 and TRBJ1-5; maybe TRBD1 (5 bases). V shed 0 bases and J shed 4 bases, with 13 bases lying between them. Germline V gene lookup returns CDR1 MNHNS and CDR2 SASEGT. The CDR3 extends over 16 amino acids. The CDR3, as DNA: TGTGCCAGCAGTGAAGCGCGGTCAGGGAATAATCAGCCCCAGCATTTT. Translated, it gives CASSEARSGNNQPQHF.

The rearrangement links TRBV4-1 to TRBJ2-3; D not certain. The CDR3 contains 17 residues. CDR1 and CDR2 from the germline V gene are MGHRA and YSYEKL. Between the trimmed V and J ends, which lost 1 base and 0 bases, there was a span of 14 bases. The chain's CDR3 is CASSQASYRRSTDTQYF. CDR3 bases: TGCGCCAGCAGCCAAGCTAGTTACAGAAGAAGCACAGATACGCAGTATTTT.

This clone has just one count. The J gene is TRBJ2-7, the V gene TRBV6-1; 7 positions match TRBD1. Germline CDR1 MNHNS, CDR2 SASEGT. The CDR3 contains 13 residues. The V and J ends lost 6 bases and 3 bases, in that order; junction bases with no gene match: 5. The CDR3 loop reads CASSGDRVYEQYF. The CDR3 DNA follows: TGTGCCAGCAGCGGTGACAGGGTCTACGAGCAGTACTTC.

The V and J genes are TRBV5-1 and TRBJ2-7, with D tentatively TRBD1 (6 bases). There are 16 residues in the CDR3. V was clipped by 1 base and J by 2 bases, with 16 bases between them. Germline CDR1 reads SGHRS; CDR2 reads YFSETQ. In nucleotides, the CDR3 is TGCGCCAGCAGCTTGCAAGCCGGACAGATTACCTACGAGCAGTACTTC. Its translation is CASSLQAGQITYEQYF.